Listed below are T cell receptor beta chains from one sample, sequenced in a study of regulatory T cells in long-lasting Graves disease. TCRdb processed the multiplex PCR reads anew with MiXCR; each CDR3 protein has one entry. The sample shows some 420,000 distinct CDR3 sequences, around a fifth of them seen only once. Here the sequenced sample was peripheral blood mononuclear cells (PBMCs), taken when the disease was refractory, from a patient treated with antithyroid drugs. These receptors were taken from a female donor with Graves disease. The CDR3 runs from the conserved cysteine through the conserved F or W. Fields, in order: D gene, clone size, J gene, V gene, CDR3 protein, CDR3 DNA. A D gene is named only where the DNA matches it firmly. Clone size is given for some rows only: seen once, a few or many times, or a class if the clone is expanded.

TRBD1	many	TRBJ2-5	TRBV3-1	CASSQGTGVETQYF	TGTGCCAGCAGCCAAGGGACAGGGGTAGAGACCCAGTACTTC
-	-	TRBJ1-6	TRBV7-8	CASSLDASSYNSPLHF	TGTGCCAGCAGCTTAGATGCGAGCTCCTATAATTCACCCCTCCACTTT
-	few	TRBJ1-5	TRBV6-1	CASGEGSNQPQHF	TGTGCCAGCGGAGAAGGAAGCAATCAGCCCCAGCATTTT
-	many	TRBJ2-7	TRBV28	CASSFRTDPHVYEQYF	TGTGCCAGCAGTTTCCGGACGGACCCTCATGTTTACGAGCAGTACTTC
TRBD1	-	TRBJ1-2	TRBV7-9	CASSLPTGVETF	TGTGCCAGCAGCCTACCGACAGGGGTGGAAACCTTC
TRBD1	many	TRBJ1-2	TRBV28	CASRGTGGNYGYTF	TGTGCCAGCAGGGGGACAGGGGGCAACTATGGCTACACCTTC
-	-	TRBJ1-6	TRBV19	CASSMEAIGGYNSPLHF	TGTGCCAGTAGTATGGAGGCCATCGGTGGGTATAATTCACCCCTCCACTTT
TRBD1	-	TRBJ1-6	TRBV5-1	CASRPRDSPPGPLHF	TGCGCCAGCAGGCCCCGGGACAGCCCCCCCGGACCCCTCCACTTT
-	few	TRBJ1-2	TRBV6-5	CASSYSMASGANYGYTF	TGTGCCAGCAGTTACTCGATGGCATCAGGAGCTAACTATGGCTACACCTTC
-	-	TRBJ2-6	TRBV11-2	CASSFRVRTSSGANVLTF	TGTGCCAGCAGCTTCCGAGTGAGGACTTCCTCTGGGGCCAACGTCCTGACTTTC
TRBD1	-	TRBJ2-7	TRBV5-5	CASSSTNGQGREYF	TGTGCCAGCAGCTCGACGAACGGACAGGGGCGAGAGTACTTC
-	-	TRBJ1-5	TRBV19	CASKGSHEGDNQPQHF	TGTGCCAGTAAGGGTTCTCACGAAGGAGACAATCAGCCCCAGCATTTT
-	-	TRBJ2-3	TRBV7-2	CASSLRQGADDTQYF	TGTGCCAGCAGCTTAAGGCAGGGAGCTGATGATACGCAGTATTTT
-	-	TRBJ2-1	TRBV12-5	CASGSLDNEQFF	TGTGCTAGTGGTTCGCTGGACAATGAGCAGTTCTTC
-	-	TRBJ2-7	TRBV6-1	CASRRNNYEQYF	TGTGCCAGCCGTAGGAACAACTACGAGCAGTACTTC
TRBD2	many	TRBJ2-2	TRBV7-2	CASSPGPTSGGAGELFF	TGTGCCAGCAGCCCAGGTCCGACTAGCGGGGGGGCCGGGGAGCTGTTTTTT
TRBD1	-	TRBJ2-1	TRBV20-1	CSARWVRTGLYNEQFF	TGCAGTGCTAGGTGGGTCCGGACAGGGCTCTACAATGAGCAGTTCTTC
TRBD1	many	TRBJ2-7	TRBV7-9	CASVRDSSYEQYF	TGTGCCAGCGTCCGGGACAGCTCCTACGAGCAGTACTTC
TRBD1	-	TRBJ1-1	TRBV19	CASSIRDRVGMNTEAFF	TGTGCCAGTAGTATAAGGGACAGGGTAGGGATGAACACTGAAGCTTTCTTT
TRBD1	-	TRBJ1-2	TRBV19	CATGPGGTLDYGYTF	TGTGCCACGGGGCCAGGGGGGACTCTTGACTATGGCTACACCTTC
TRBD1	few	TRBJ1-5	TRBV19	CATLRDRSSNQPQHF	TGTGCCACGCTTAGGGACAGAAGTAGCAATCAGCCCCAGCATTTT
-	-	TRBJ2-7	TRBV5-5	CASSLRSFSYEQYF	TGTGCCAGCAGCTTGAGGTCTTTTTCCTACGAGCAGTACTTC
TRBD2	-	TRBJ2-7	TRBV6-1	CASRVSGAAYEQYF	TGTGCCAGCAGAGTTAGCGGGGCCGCCTACGAGCAGTACTTC
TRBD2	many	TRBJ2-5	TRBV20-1	CSARELAGGFQETQYF	TGCAGTGCTAGAGAGCTAGCGGGAGGCTTCCAAGAGACCCAGTACTTC
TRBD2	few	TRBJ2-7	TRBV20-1	CSASISGRAYEQYF	TGCAGTGCCTCCATTAGCGGGAGGGCTTACGAGCAGTACTTC
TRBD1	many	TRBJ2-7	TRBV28	CASSPRRDRQYF	TGTGCCAGCAGCCCTCGCCGGGACAGGCAGTACTTC
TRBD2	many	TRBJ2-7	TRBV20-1	CSANPRGALYEQYF	TGCAGTGCGAACCCGCGGGGGGCCCTTTACGAGCAGTACTTC
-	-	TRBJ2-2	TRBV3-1	CASRRVEGPGGELFF	TGTGCCAGCAGGAGAGTTGAGGGTCCGGGTGGGGAGCTGTTTTTT
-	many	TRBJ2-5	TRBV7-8	CASSSNPSQGETQYF	TGTGCCAGCAGCTCGAACCCGAGTCAAGGGGAGACCCAGTACTTC